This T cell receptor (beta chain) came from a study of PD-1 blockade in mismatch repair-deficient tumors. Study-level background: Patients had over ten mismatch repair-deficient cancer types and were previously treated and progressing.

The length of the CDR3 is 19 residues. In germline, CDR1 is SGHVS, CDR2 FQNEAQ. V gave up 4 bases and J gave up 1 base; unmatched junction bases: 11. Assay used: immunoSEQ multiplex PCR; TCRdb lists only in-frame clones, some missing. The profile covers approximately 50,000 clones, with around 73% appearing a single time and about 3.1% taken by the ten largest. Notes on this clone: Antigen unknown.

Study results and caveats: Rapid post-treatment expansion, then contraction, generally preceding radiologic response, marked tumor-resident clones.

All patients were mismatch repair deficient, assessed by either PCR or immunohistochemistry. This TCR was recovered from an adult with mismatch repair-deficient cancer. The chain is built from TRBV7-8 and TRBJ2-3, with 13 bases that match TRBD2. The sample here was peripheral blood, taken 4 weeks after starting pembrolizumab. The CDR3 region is CASSSRLAGGVLGTDTQYF. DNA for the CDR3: TGTGCCAGCAGCTCACGACTAGCGGGAGGTGTATTGGGCACAGATACGCAGTATTTT.